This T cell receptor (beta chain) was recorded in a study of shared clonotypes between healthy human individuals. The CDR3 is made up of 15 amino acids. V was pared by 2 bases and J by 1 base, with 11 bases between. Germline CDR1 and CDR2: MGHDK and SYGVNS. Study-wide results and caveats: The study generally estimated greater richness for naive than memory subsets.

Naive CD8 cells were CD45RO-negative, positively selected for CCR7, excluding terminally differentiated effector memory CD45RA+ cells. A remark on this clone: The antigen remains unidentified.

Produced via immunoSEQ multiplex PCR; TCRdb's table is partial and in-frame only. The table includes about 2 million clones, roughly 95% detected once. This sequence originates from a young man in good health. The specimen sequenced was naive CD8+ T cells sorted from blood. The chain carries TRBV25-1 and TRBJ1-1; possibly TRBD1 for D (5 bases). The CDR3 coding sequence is TGTGCCAGCAGTGAAACATTGGGGGGGAACACTGAAGCTTTCTTT. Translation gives CASSETLGGNTEAFF. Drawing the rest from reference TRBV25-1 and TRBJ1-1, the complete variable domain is EADIYQTPRYLVIGTGKKITLECSQTMGHDKMYWYQQDPGMELHLIHYSYGVNSTEKGDLSSESTVSRIRTEHFPLTLESARPSHTSQYLCASSETLGGNTEAFFGQGTRLTVV.